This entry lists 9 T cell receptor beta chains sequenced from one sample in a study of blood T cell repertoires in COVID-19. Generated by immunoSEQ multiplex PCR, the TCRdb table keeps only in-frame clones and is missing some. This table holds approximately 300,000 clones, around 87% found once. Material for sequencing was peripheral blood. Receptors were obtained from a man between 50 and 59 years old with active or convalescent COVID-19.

The DNA for the CDR3 is TGTGCCAGCTCACTACAGGGAAATGGCTACACCTTC. Translated, it gives CASSLQGNGYTF. V and J are TRBV18 and TRBJ1-2, with a possible D match to TRBD1 (6 bases). The germline V gene encodes CDR1 KGHSH and CDR2 LQKENI. Trimming removed 4 bases at V and 6 bases at J, with 9 bases between. The CDR3 consists of 12 residues. The variable domain in full, completed from reference TRBV18 and TRBJ1-2, reads NAGVMQNPRHLVRRRGQEARLRCSPMKGHSHVYWYRQLPEEGLKFMVYLQKENIIDESGMPKERFSAEFPKEGPSILRIQQVVRGDSAAYFCASSLQGNGYTFGSGTRLTVV.

CDR3 loop: CASSSDRGREAFF. In DNA, the CDR3 is TGTGCCAGCAGCTCAGACAGGGGTCGGGAAGCTTTCTTT. The chain uses TRBV11-2 and TRBJ1-1, with 8 bases fitting TRBD1. CDR1 and CDR2 (germline): SGHAT, FQNNGV. The CDR3 totals 13 residues. V gave up 4 bases and J gave up 8 bases; unmatched junction bases: 6.

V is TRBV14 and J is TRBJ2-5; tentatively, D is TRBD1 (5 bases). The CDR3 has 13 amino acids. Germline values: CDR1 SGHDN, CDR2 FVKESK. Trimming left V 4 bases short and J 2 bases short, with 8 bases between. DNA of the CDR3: TGTGCCAGCAGCCCCAGGGTACAAGAGACCCAGTACTTC. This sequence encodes CASSPRVQETQYF. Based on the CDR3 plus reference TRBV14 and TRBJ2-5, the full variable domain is EAGVTQFPSHSVIEKGQTVTLRCDPISGHDNLYWYRRVMGKEIKFLLHFVKESKQDESGMPNNRFLAERTGGTYSTLKVQPAELEDSGVYFCASSPRVQETQYFGPGTRLLVL.

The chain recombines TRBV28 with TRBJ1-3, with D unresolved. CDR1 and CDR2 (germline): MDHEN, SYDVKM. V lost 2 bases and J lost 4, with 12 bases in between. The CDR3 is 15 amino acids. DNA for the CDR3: TGTGCCAGCAGTTTAGGGAGAGGGTTCGGAAACACCATATATTTT. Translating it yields CASSLGRGFGNTIYF.

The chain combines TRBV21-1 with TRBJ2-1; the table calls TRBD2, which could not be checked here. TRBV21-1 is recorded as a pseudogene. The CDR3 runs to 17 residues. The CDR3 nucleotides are TGTGCCAGCAGCCCGGGCGGTAGGCAGATCGGGGGGAATGAGCAGTTCTTC. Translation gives CASSPGGRQIGGNEQFF.

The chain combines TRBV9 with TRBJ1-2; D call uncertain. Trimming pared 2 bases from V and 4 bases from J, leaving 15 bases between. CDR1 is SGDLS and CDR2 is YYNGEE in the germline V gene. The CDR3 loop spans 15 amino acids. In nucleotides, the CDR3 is TGTGCCAGCAGCGTCGGGCAGGAGGTTTCCTATGGCTACACCTTC. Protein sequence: CASSVGQEVSYGYTF.

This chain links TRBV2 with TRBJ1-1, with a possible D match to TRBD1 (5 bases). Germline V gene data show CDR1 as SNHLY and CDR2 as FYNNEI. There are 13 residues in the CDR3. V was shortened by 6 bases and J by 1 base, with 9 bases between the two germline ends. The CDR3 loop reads CASRAGGNTEAFF. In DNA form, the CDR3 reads TGTGCCAGCAGGGCGGGGGGGAACACTGAAGCTTTCTTT.

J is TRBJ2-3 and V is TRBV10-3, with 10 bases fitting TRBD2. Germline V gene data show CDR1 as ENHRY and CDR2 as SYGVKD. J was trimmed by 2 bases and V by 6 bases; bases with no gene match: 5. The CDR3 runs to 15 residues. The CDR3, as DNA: TGTGCCATCAGCCAGCGGGGGGGTTACACAGATACGCAGTATTTT. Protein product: CAISQRGGYTDTQYF.

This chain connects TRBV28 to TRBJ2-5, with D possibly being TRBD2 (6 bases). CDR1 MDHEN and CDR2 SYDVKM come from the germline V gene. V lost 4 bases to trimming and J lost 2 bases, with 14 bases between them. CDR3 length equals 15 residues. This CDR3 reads CASSSRRGIQETQYF. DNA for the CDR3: TGTGCCAGCAGTTCCCGGCGCGGGATTCAAGAGACCCAGTACTTC.